The entry that follows covers one T cell receptor beta chain sequence. This sample is part of a study of T cells after somatic rescue of genetic block. The table came from immunoSEQ multiplex PCR; TCRdb's copy has only in-frame clones and leaves some out. Among roughly 110,000 clones listed, approximately 90% were seen once. CDR3 size: 14 residues. Germline CDR1 is SGDLS and CDR2 is YYNGEE. V shed 0 bases, J shed 9 bases, and the junction held 4 bases outside the gene matches. This rearrangement joins TRBV9 to TRBJ2-1; TRBD2 aligns across 9 bases. This receptor was identified in a woman aged 18 to 35. Sequenced input: peripheral blood mononuclear cells (PBMCs). This chain's CDR3 is CASSVVSGGSEQFF. CDR3 sequence (DNA): TGTGCCAGCAGCGTAGTGAGCGGGGGGAGTGAGCAGTTCTTC.